The T cell receptor (beta chain) described here comes from a study of blood T cell repertoires in COVID-19. The overall study: Some COVID-19 samples were acute and others convalescent; all came from the United States, Italy and Spain. Sources were T cells, B-cell-depleted T cells, or PBMCs; the material itself was cDNA or gDNA.

Donors were grouped by their self-reported clinical history. In the source study's methods: How many nucleated cells were present was estimated from reference gene primer amplification. Sequencing was performed with immunoSEQ multiplex PCR; in TCRdb, only in-frame clones are kept and a portion is missing. Clone size and V and J calls were adopted from that table, with D and trimming inferred from the DNA. The top ten clones hold over 8.5% of a sample with some 290,000 clones, about nine tenths of them seen once. Germline V gene data show CDR1 as MGHRA and CDR2 as YSYEKL. V dropped 1 base and J dropped 5; count of bases not matched to a gene: 9. This CDR3 is built from 17 residues.

This sequence joins TRBV4-1 and TRBJ1-5; 9 bases align to TRBD1. The clonotype was recovered from a woman in her twenties or thirties who had recovered from COVID-19. What was sequenced was PBMCs or T cells enriched from blood (not recorded which). This chain's CDR3 is CASSQGRTGARYQPQHF. The DNA for the CDR3 is TGCGCCAGCAGCCAAGGGCGGACAGGGGCGAGATATCAGCCCCAGCATTTT.